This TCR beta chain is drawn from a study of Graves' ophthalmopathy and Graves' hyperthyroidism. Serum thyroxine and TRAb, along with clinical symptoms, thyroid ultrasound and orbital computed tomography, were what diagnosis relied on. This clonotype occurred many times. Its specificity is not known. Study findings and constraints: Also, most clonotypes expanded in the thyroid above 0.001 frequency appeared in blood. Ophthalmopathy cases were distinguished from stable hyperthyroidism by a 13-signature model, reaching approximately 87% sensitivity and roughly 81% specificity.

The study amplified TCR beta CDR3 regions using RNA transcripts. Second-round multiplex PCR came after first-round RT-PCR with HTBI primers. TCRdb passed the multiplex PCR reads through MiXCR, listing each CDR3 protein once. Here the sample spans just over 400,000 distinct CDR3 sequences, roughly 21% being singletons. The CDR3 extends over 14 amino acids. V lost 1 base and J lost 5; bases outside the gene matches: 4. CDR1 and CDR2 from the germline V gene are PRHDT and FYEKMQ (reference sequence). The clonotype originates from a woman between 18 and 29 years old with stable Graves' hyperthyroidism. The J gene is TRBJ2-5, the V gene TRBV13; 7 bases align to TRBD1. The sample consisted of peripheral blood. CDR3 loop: CASSLVTGVETQYF. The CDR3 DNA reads TGTGCCAGCAGCTTAGTAACAGGGGTCGAGACCCAGTACTTC. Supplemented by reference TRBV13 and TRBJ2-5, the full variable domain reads AAGVIQSPRHLIKEKRETATLKCYPIPRHDTVYWYQQGPGQDPQFLISFYEKMQSDKGSIPDRFSAQQFSDYHSELNMSSLELGDSALYFCASSLVTGVETQYFGPGTRLLVL.